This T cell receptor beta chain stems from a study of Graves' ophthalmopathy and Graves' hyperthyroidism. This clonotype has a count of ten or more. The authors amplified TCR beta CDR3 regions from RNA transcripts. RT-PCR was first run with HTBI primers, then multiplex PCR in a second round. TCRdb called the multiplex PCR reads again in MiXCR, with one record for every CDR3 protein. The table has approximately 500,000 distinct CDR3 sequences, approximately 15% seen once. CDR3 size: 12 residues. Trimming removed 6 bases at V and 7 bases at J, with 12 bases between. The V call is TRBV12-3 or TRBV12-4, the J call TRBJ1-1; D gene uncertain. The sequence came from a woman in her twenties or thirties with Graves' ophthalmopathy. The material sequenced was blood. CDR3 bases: TGTGCCAGCAGCTTGGGCAGTAGTGAAGCTTTCTTT. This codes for CASSLGSSEAFF.